This T cell receptor delta chain was sequenced for a study of γδ T cells in repeated Plasmodium falciparum infection. TCRdb called clones from the multiplex PCR reads again using CATT. This repertoire shows tens of thousands of delta-chain clones, 0.98% found once; its top ten account for roughly 9.5%. This clone is medium-sized (0.01 to 0.1%). In the same sample, other DNA sequences code for this CDR3. The germline V and J ends were trimmed by 2 bases and 0 bases, with 19 bases remaining between them. In germline, CDR1 is TSWWSYY, CDR2 QGS. This CDR3 is built from 18 residues. Flow sorting of PBMC yielded separate Vgamma9/Vdelta2+ and Vdelta2-negative gammadelta T cell populations for bulk repertoire analysis.

The source is a pool of human donors (malaria-infected and uninfected, not separated). The chain combines TRDV1 with TRDJ1; D gene unclear. The sequencing sample was made of gamma-delta T cells from blood. The CDR3 here is CALGEVYPRESYTDKLIF. The CDR3 nucleotides are TGTGCTCTTGGGGAAGTGTACCCGCGGGAATCGTACACCGATAAACTCATCTTT.